The T cell receptor (beta chain) under discussion was sequenced for a study of blood T cell repertoires in COVID-19. Generated by immunoSEQ multiplex PCR, the TCRdb table keeps only in-frame clones and is missing some. The sample contains about 480,000 clones, approximately 88% of which appear only once. The CDR3 length is 13 residues. V was pared by 7 bases and J by 3 bases, with 11 bases between. The germline V gene has CDR1 KGHDR and CDR2 SFDVKD. The receptor comes from a middle-aged woman who had recovered from COVID-19. The sample was PBMCs or T cells enriched from blood (not recorded which). The rearrangement joins TRBV24-1 to TRBJ1-1, with D unclear. CDR3 in amino acids: CATSEQPYTEAFF. For the CDR3, the DNA is TGTGCCACCAGCGAACAGCCTTACACTGAAGCTTTCTTT.